This T cell receptor beta chain was sequenced for a study of PD-1 blockade in mismatch repair-deficient tumors. Regarding time point: roughly 11-day in vitro stimulation with candidate neoantigen peptide 4. A roughly 10-day in vitro culture was run per each of seven reactive peptides. As for this clone: The target antigen is unknown.

Germline loops: CDR1 LGHNA, CDR2 YNFKEQ. The length of the CDR3 is 14 residues. The ends were cut back, 1 base at V and 7 bases at J, with 11 bases in the middle. Profiling relied on immunoSEQ multiplex PCR, and the TCRdb table lists in-frame clones only, not all of them. The sample records more than 11,000 clones, under 90% being singletons. The study's findings and limits: About 4.5% of the roughly 140 peptide-expanded blood TCRs were also found in tumor. Rapid post-treatment expansion, then contraction, generally preceding radiologic response, marked tumor-resident clones.

Specimen: cells cultured in vitro, collected from a patient treated with pembrolizumab. This TCR was sampled from an adult with mismatch repair-deficient cancer. V gene TRBV4-2 combines with J gene TRBJ2-1; D tentatively fits TRBD1 or TRBD2 (5 bases each). The CDR3 coding sequence is TGTGCCAGCAGCCAAGCCGGGACGTTGAATGAGCAGTTCTTC. Its protein product is CASSQAGTLNEQFF.